The 28 T cell receptor beta chains reported below all come from one sample, sequenced in a study of cytomegalovirus exposure and HLA in healthy donors. PCR primers comprised 60 Vbeta and 13 Jbeta primers. Measured with immunoSEQ multiplex PCR; TCRdb has only the in-frame clones, and not every one. The sample has under 150,000 clones; roughly 80% are singletons. Sequenced material: PBMCs. All receptors derive from a woman in her fifties or sixties in good health and CMV-seronegative.

CDR3 region: CASSLRQGVEKLFF. The DNA of the CDR3 is TGTGCCAGCAGCTTACGACAGGGGGTTGAAAAACTGTTTTTT. The chain carries TRBV7-2 and TRBJ1-4, with 9 bases that match TRBD1. V lost 2 bases to trimming and J lost 7 bases; unmatched junction nucleotides: 2. Germline lookup yields CDR1 SGHTA and CDR2 FQGNSA. The length of the CDR3 is 14 residues.

This chain connects TRBV4-1 to TRBJ1-5; D not certain. Germline lookup yields CDR1 MGHRA and CDR2 YSYEKL. This CDR3 has 15 amino acids. V lost 3 bases and J lost 0, with 9 bases in between. The CDR3 nucleotides are TGCGCCAGCAGCCAGTCAGAATATAGCAATCAGCCCCAGCATTTT. This gives the protein CASSQSEYSNQPQHF.

This clone was recorded only once. The chain employs TRBV19 and TRBJ1-5; no clear D gene. In germline, CDR1 is LNHDA, CDR2 SQIVND (reference sequence). The CDR3 spans 13 residues. V lost 3 bases to trimming and J lost 5 bases, with 8 bases between them. The CDR3 loop reads CASSIKTDQPQHF. As DNA, the CDR3 is TGTGCCAGTAGTATCAAGACTGATCAGCCCCAGCATTTT.

The chain recombines TRBV19 with TRBJ1-1, with 8 bases matching TRBD1. Per germline, CDR1 LNHDA and CDR2 SQIVND (reference sequence). This CDR3 region has 14 residues. The ends lost 7 bases at V and 0 bases at J; junction bases unmatched: 4. DNA of the CDR3: TGTGCCAGTACCCCGGACAGGGTGAACACTGAAGCTTTCTTT. Its translation: CASTPDRVNTEAFF.

This clone has only one observation. The chain couples TRBV27 to TRBJ2-7, with TRBD1 identical over 9 bases. V trimming: 6 bases; J trimming: 0 bases; junction bases outside the gene matches: 6. Germline V gene sequence: CDR1 MNHEY, CDR2 SMNVEV (reference sequence). The CDR3 has 15 residues. CDR3 nucleotide sequence: TGTGCCAGCAGCCACCGGGACAGGGACTCCTACGAGCAGTACTTC. It is translated as CASSHRDRDSYEQYF.

This chain's CDR3 is CASSPRDWYQETQYF. The CDR3 bases are TGTGCCAGCAGTCCCCGGGACTGGTACCAAGAGACCCAGTACTTC. This rearrangement joins TRBV28 to TRBJ2-5; tentatively, D is TRBD2 (6 bases). Trimming pared 5 bases from V and 0 bases from J, leaving 13 bases between. Germline V gives CDR1 MDHEN, CDR2 SYDVKM. The CDR3 contains 15 residues.

CDR3 sequence (DNA): TGCGCCAGCAGCTCAGGACAGGGGTCCTACGAGCAGTACTTC. Protein: CASSSGQGSYEQYF. The chain recombines TRBV5-1 with TRBJ2-7; 9 bases match TRBD1. The CDR3 has 14 amino acids. Trimming cost V 3 bases and J 1 base; bases outside gene matches: 2. Germline V gene sequence: CDR1 SGHRS, CDR2 YFSETQ.

The genes are TRBV29-1 and TRBJ2-1; 9 bases fit TRBD1. CDR1 is SQVTM, CDR2 ANQGSEA, per germline. Germline trimming cut 7 bases from V and 6 bases from J; bases unmatched to any gene: 7. There are 13 residues in the CDR3. CDR3 nucleotide sequence: TGCAGCGCTGGAAAGGACAGGGGCAATGAGCAGTTCTTC. It yields the protein CSAGKDRGNEQFF.

The chain employs TRBV19 and TRBJ1-1; a possible D gene is TRBD1 (5 bases). Trimming removed 4 bases from V and 0 bases from J, with 18 bases in between. This CDR3 spans 17 amino acids. Germline V gene lookup returns CDR1 LNHDA and CDR2 SQIVND (reference sequence). The CDR3 DNA sequence: TGTGCCAGTAGTACCTTAAGGGGTAGTCGGGTGAACACTGAAGCTTTCTTT. Protein sequence: CASSTLRGSRVNTEAFF. Variable domain in full (rest from reference TRBV19 and TRBJ1-1): DGGITQSPKYLFRKEGQNVTLSCEQNLNHDAMYWYRQDPGQGLRLIYYSQIVNDFQKGDIAEGYSVSREKKESFPLTVTSAQKNPTAFYLCASSTLRGSRVNTEAFFGQGTRLTVV.

The gene calls are TRBV4-2 and TRBJ2-1, with 10 bases aligning to TRBD2. The CDR3 covers 17 residues. The V gene end was trimmed by 0 bases and the J gene end by 6 bases; junction bases not matched to a gene: 8. Germline assignment: CDR1 LGHNA and CDR2 YNFKEQ. Here the CDR3 DNA reads TGTGCCAGCAGCCAAGAACTAGCGGGATGGAGGGGCAATGAGCAGTTCTTC. Its protein is CASSQELAGWRGNEQFF.

This clone was found a few times. This chain connects TRBV5-1 to TRBJ2-3, with 15 nucleotides matching TRBD2. J gave up 2 bases and V 4 bases, and 2 bases lay outside the gene matches. Germline loops: CDR1 SGHRS, CDR2 YFSETQ. The CDR3 sequence is 16 residues long. The CDR3 DNA is TGCGCCAGCAGCGGGACTAGCGGGGGGTTCACAGATACGCAGTATTTT. Protein product: CASSGTSGGFTDTQYF.

The V and J genes are TRBV30 and TRBJ1-2; tentatively, D is TRBD1 (5 bases). Deletions cut 3 bases from V and 3 bases from J, with 14 bases between. CDR1 is GTSNPN, CDR2 SVGIG, per germline (reference sequence). The CDR3 runs to 14 residues. The CDR3 DNA reads as TGTGCCTGGAGATCAGGGAGGGTAGACTATGGCTACACCTTC. It is translated as CAWRSGRVDYGYTF.

The chain carries TRBV27 and TRBJ1-6; D uncertain. The CDR3 is 15 residues long. The germline V gene encodes CDR1 MNHEY and CDR2 SMNVEV (reference sequence). V lost 5 bases to trimming and J lost 9 bases, with 17 bases between them. The chain's CDR3 is CASSVGTAVPSPLHF. The CDR3 DNA reads as TGTGCCAGCAGTGTGGGCACAGCGGTCCCTTCACCCCTCCACTTT.

The sample holds a few counts of this clone. The rearrangement links TRBV7-3 to TRBJ2-5; tentatively, D is TRBD2 (6 bases). This CDR3 is built from 15 residues. V was shortened by 2 bases and J by 1 base, with 11 bases between the two germline ends. Germline V gives CDR1 SGHTA, CDR2 FQGTGA. The CDR3 here is CASSLGISGQETQYF. The CDR3 DNA reads as TGTGCCAGCAGCTTAGGGATTAGCGGCCAAGAGACCCAGTACTTC.

In this sample, this clone turned up once. The chain recombines TRBV7-6 with TRBJ2-1, with 12 nucleotides matching TRBD2. Unmatched junction bases numbered 2, after V lost 2 bases and J lost 6 bases. This CDR3 has 15 residues. Germline V gene sequence: CDR1 SGHVS, CDR2 FNYEAQ. The chain's CDR3 is CASSLLAGGPNEQFF. The CDR3 DNA reads as TGTGCCAGCAGCTTACTAGCGGGAGGGCCCAATGAGCAGTTCTTC.

The chain recombines TRBV2 with TRBJ1-1; a possible D gene is TRBD1 (6 bases). V was trimmed by 5 bases and J by 2 bases, leaving 18 bases between them. Germline V gene lookup returns CDR1 SNHLY and CDR2 FYNNEI. CDR3 length: 16 residues. CDR3 in amino acids: CASSSQGSGLNTEAFF. The CDR3 DNA sequence: TGTGCCAGCAGTTCCCAGGGGTCGGGTTTAAACACTGAAGCTTTCTTT.

This chain uses TRBV5-1 with TRBJ1-2; possible D gene TRBD1, 6 bases. Trimming took 4 bases from V and 8 from J, leaving 18 bases between them. The CDR3 sequence is 14 residues long. Looked up from germline, CDR1 is SGHRS and CDR2 is YFSETQ. CDR3 loop: CASSIDHRVEGYTF. For the CDR3, the DNA is TGCGCCAGCAGCATCGACCACAGGGTGGAAGGCTACACCTTC.

In the case of this clone: Other nucleotide sequences in the sample specify the same CDR3. The chain couples TRBV2 to TRBJ2-2; 9 bases fit TRBD1. Germline assignment: CDR1 SNHLY and CDR2 FYNNEI. V lost 8 bases and J lost 2; bases outside the gene matches: 3. The CDR3 contains 14 residues. In DNA form, the CDR3 reads TGTGCCAGCCGGGACAGGGAAAACACCGGGGAGCTGTTTTTT. Translation: CASRDRENTGELFF.

This chain connects TRBV6-5 to TRBJ1-1; TRBD1 matches at 9 bases. The length of the CDR3 is 15 residues. Germline V gives CDR1 MNHEY, CDR2 SVGAGI. The V and J ends lost 4 bases and 5 bases, in that order; junction bases with no gene match: 8. The DNA of the CDR3 is TGTGCCAGCAGTTTGAACAGGGGGCGAGGAACTGAAGCTTTCTTT. As protein: CASSLNRGRGTEAFF.

The chain employs TRBV7-3 and TRBJ2-1, with TRBD1 matching over 10 bases. Germline-derived CDR1 and CDR2 are SGHTA and FQGTGA. The CDR3 runs 16 residues. V dropped 2 bases and J dropped 7; count of bases not matched to a gene: 8. CDR3 DNA: TGTGCCAGCAGCTTATACGGGACAGGGGTTGGAAATGAGCAGTTCTTC. Translated: CASSLYGTGVGNEQFF. Full variable domain (remainder filled in from reference TRBV7-3 and TRBJ2-1): GAGVSQTPSNKVTEKGKYVELRCDPISGHTALYWYRQSLGQGPEFLIYFQGTGAADDSGLPNDRFFAVRPEGSVSTLKIQRTERGDSAVYLCASSLYGTGVGNEQFFGPGTRLTVL.

This sequence joins TRBV7-9 and TRBJ1-4, with D possibly being TRBD1 (5 bases). The germline V gene has CDR1 SEHNR and CDR2 FQNEAQ (reference sequence). The CDR3 is 14 amino acids. Trimming took 3 bases from V and 4 from J, leaving 9 bases between them. CDR3 in amino acids: CASSFDSFNEKLFF. The DNA of the CDR3 is TGTGCCAGCAGCTTCGACAGCTTTAATGAAAAACTGTTTTTT.

The genes are TRBV6-5 and TRBJ1-6; weak D call: TRBD1 (6 bases). CDR1 and CDR2 from the germline V gene are MNHEY and SVGAGI. This CDR3 is built from 14 residues. Trimming took 4 bases from V and 7 from J, leaving 11 bases between them. As DNA, the CDR3 is TGTGCCAGCAGTTTCGGGACACCCAATTCACCCCTCCACTTT. It specifies CASSFGTPNSPLHF.

The rearrangement links TRBV11-2 to TRBJ2-7, with D tentatively TRBD1 (6 bases). This CDR3 has 14 amino acids. CDR1 is SGHAT and CDR2 is FQNNGV in the germline V gene. V was pared by 1 base and J by 3 bases, with 10 bases between. CDR3 amino acids: CASSLVQGNYEQYF. The CDR3, as DNA: TGTGCCAGCAGCTTAGTACAGGGCAACTACGAGCAGTACTTC.

This chain joins TRBV30 and TRBJ2-5, with a weak D call TRBD2 (6 bases). TRBJ2-7 matches the DNA end more closely, so the J call is doubtful. This CDR3 region has 12 residues. Looked up from germline, CDR1 is GTSNPN and CDR2 is SVGIG (reference sequence). CDR3 loop: CAFSGQSYEQYF. The CDR3 DNA sequence: TGTGCCTTTAGCGGTCAATCCTACGAGCAGTACTTC.

This clone appeared a single time. The rearrangement links TRBV5-8 to TRBJ2-7; D not resolved. V dropped 8 bases and J dropped 5 bases, with 17 bases sitting between them. Germline lookup yields CDR1 SGHTS and CDR2 YDEGEE. The CDR3 is made up of 13 amino acids. CDR3 protein: CASTKTGWDEQYF. In nucleotides, the CDR3 is TGTGCCAGTACCAAGACCGGGTGGGACGAGCAGTACTTC.

V and J are TRBV28 and TRBJ1-1; 7 bases map to TRBD1. The germline V gene encodes CDR1 MDHEN and CDR2 SYDVKM. This CDR3 region has 12 residues. V trimming: 0 bases; J trimming: 8 bases; junction bases outside the gene matches: 0. The chain's CDR3 is CASSLWGQEAFF. CDR3 coding DNA: TGTGCCAGCAGTTTATGGGGACAGGAAGCTTTCTTT.

The chain employs TRBV13 and TRBJ2-3, with 9 bases aligning to TRBD2. Germline CDR1 and CDR2: PRHDT and FYEKMQ (reference sequence). The ends lost 0 bases at V and 6 bases at J; junction bases unmatched: 10. The CDR3 has 17 amino acids. The chain's CDR3 is CASSLGTSGAVLDTQYF. CDR3 sequence (DNA): TGTGCCAGCAGCTTAGGGACTAGCGGAGCTGTGCTGGATACGCAGTATTTT.

This sequence joins TRBV7-3 and TRBJ2-3; D not certain. V lost 3 bases and J 6 bases, leaving 7 bases between the germline ends. The CDR3 length is 12 residues. The V gene's germline CDR1 is SGHTA and CDR2 FQGTGA. As DNA, the CDR3 is TGTGCCAGCAGCTTCTACAGCGATACGCAGTATTTT. Translation: CASSFYSDTQYF.